Reported below is one T cell receptor (beta chain). Measured with immunoSEQ multiplex PCR; TCRdb has only the in-frame clones, and not every one. The repertoire includes about 300,000 clones, around 82% of them detected once, and about 1.2% sits in the top ten. This entry comes from a study of blood T cell repertoires in COVID-19. Study information: Researchers got acute and convalescent COVID-19 samples from the United States, Italy and Spain.

Germline V gives CDR1 SNHLY, CDR2 FYNNEI. This CDR3 has 12 residues. Trimming left V 5 bases short and J 5 bases short, with 8 bases between. The sequenced sample was peripheral blood. This chain links TRBV2 with TRBJ2-3, with D perhaps matching TRBD2 (6 bases). This TCR came from a woman between 45 and 65 years old with acute or convalescent COVID-19. Here the CDR3 DNA reads TGTGCCAGCAGTTCGGAGGGAGATACGCAGTATTTT. Translated: CASSSEGDTQYF.